Each of the 20 T cell receptor beta chains below was sequenced from the same sample in a study of early T cells in non-severe SARS-CoV-2 infection. A single record per CDR3 protein comes from TCRdb applying MiXCR to the 5' RACE reads. The data hold approximately 110,000 distinct CDR3 sequences, with about 15% observed a single time. The sample comprised whole blood. The receptor source for this set is an adult who was a healthcare worker with PCR-confirmed SARS-CoV-2 infection or an uninfected control (not recorded which).

This clonotype was detected a few times. V is TRBV7-2 and J is TRBJ2-4; 8 nucleotides align to TRBD1. V shed 4 bases, J shed 0 bases, and the junction held 2 bases outside the gene matches. This CDR3 region has 15 residues. Germline V lookup: CDR1 SGHTA, CDR2 FQGNSA. Here the CDR3 DNA reads TGTGCCAGCAGCTCAGGACAGGGAGCCAAAAACATTCAGTACTTC. Encoded protein: CASSSGQGAKNIQYF.

Only a few counts were recorded for this clonotype. The chain uses TRBV19 and TRBJ1-4, with D possibly TRBD1 on 5 matching bases. The CDR3 extends over 15 amino acids. V was cut by 3 bases and J by 7 bases, with 15 bases left in between. Looked up from germline, CDR1 is LNHDA and CDR2 is SQIVND (reference sequence). In DNA form, the CDR3 reads TGTGCCAGTAGTATCCAGGGAGGGAATTTTGAAAAACTGTTTTTT. Protein sequence: CASSIQGGNFEKLFF.

The chain uses TRBV19 and TRBJ2-2; no definite D call. The germline V gene has CDR1 LNHDA and CDR2 SQIVND (reference sequence). V was trimmed by 4 bases and J by 3 bases, leaving 9 bases between them. There are 14 residues in the CDR3. The CDR3, as DNA: TGTGCCAGTAGTACCCTCAGGTACACCGGGGAGCTGTTTTTT. Its translation: CASSTLRYTGELFF.

The chain employs TRBV21-1 and TRBJ1-5. TRBV21-1 is listed as a pseudogene. The CDR3 consists of 15 residues. CDR3 DNA sequence: TGTGCCAGCAGCAAACTCTTAGGTGACGATCAGCCCCAGCATTTT. This codes for CASSKLLGDDQPQHF.

This clonotype was seen a few times. V gene TRBV9 combines with J gene TRBJ2-2; possibly TRBD2 for D (6 bases). The CDR3 consists of 17 residues. Trimming removed 4 bases at V and 5 bases at J, with 21 bases between. Germline V gene sequence: CDR1 SGDLS, CDR2 YYNGEE. CDR3 bases: TGTGCCAGCAGCCCAATCTCGGGGAGGAGTGGGACCGGGGAGCTGTTTTTT. This codes for CASSPISGRSGTGELFF.

The V call is TRBV3-1, the J call TRBJ2-7, with a possible D match to TRBD2 (6 bases). V lost 3 bases, J lost 2 bases, and 14 bases lay in between. CDR1 LGHDT and CDR2 YNNKEL come from the germline V gene (reference sequence). There are 15 residues in the CDR3. The CDR3 loop reads CASSHPATGAYEQYF. The CDR3 nucleotides are TGTGCCAGCAGCCATCCCGCCACGGGGGCCTACGAGCAGTACTTC.

This clonotype turned up a few times. The chain couples TRBV15 to TRBJ2-5; 15 bases agree with TRBD2. Germline CDR1 reads LNHNV; CDR2 reads YYDKDF (reference sequence). With V trimmed by 7 bases and J by 5 bases, 5 bases remained unmatched. CDR3 length: 15 residues. Written as DNA, the CDR3 is TGTGCCACCACCGGGACTAGCGGGGGGATGGAGACCCAGTACTTC. Protein sequence: CATTGTSGGMETQYF. Based on the CDR3 plus reference TRBV15 and TRBJ2-5, the full variable domain is DAMVIQNPRYQVTQFGKPVTLSCSQTLNHNVMYWYQQKSSQAPKLLFHYYDKDFNNEADTPDNFQSRRPNTSFCFLDIRSPGLGDTAMYLCATTGTSGGMETQYFGPGTRLLVL.

About this clonotype: One end of the junction is discordant with germline, which a read error may explain. The chain combines TRBV20-1 with TRBJ2-3; TRBD2 is a possible D gene (6 bases). CDR3 length equals 16 residues. Germline CDR1 DFQATT, CDR2 SNEGSKA (reference sequence). CDR3 loop: CSARERRGTSTDTQYF. The CDR3 DNA follows: TGCAGTGCCAGAGAGAGACGGGGGACTAGCACAGATACGCAGTATTTT.

This chain connects TRBV5-4 to TRBJ2-1; D is possibly TRBD1 (6 bases). The CDR3 consists of 15 residues. With 3 bases removed from V and 2 bases from J, the gap between germline ends came to 12 bases. CDR1 is SGHNT, CDR2 YYREEE, per germline (reference sequence). The CDR3 DNA reads TGTGCCAGCAGCTACTCGACAGGAACCTACAATGAGCAGTTCTTC. It encodes CASSYSTGTYNEQFF.

As for this clonotype: A read error may account for a junction end that differs from germline. The genes are TRBV5-6 and TRBJ1-2; D is unclear. In germline, CDR1 is SGHDT, CDR2 YYEEEE. The CDR3 has 17 residues. The CDR3 DNA reads as TGTGCCAGCAGCTTAGGAGACGGACGGGCAAACGGTCAAGGCTACACTTTC. Protein sequence: CASSLGDGRANGQGYTF.

The chain employs TRBV25-1 and TRBJ2-7; D is perhaps TRBD1 (5 bases). V was trimmed by 3 bases and J by 0 bases, leaving 9 bases between them. Germline CDR1 reads MGHDK; CDR2 reads SYGVNS. CDR3 length: 14 amino acids. This CDR3 reads CASSDPTASYEQYF. DNA for the CDR3: TGTGCCAGCAGTGACCCGACAGCCTCCTACGAGCAGTACTTC.

This clonotype occurred a few times. The rearrangement links TRBV11-3 to TRBJ2-2; possible D gene TRBD2, 6 bases. With 5 bases removed from V and 4 bases from J, the gap between germline ends came to 14 bases. The germline V gene encodes CDR1 SGHNT and CDR2 YENEEA. The CDR3 loop spans 15 amino acids. CDR3 nucleotides: TGTGCCAGCAGCGCGGAGGGCAGCGGCACCGGGGAGCTGTTTTTT. Protein product: CASSAEGSGTGELFF. Full variable domain (outside the CDR3, taken from reference TRBV11-3 and TRBJ2-2): EAGVVQSPRYKIIEKKQPVAFWCNPISGHNTLYWYLQNLGQGPELLIRYENEEAVDDSQLPKDRFSAERLKGVDSTLKIQPAELGDSAVYLCASSAEGSGTGELFFGEGSRLTVL.

The gene calls are TRBV5-5 and TRBJ1-6, with 9 bases lining up with TRBD1. Germline CDR1 and CDR2: SGHKS and YYEKEE (reference sequence). This CDR3 spans 15 amino acids. J gave up 7 bases and V 4 bases, and 6 bases lay outside the gene matches. DNA of the CDR3: TGTGCCAGCAGCCTGAACGGACAGGGGAATTCACCCCTCCACTTT. Residues: CASSLNGQGNSPLHF. The whole variable domain, remainder taken from reference TRBV5-5 and TRBJ1-6, is DAGVTQSPTHLIKTRGQQVTLRCSPISGHKSVSWYQQVLGQGPQFIFQYYEKEERGRGNFPDRFSARQFPNYSSELNVNALLLGDSALYLCASSLNGQGNSPLHFGNGTRLTVT.

The table lists this clonotype with many counts. This sequence joins TRBV27 and TRBJ1-6; 10 bases map to TRBD1. Unmatched junction bases numbered 7, after V lost 5 bases and J lost 9 bases. Germline values: CDR1 MNHEY, CDR2 SMNVEV (reference sequence). The CDR3 covers 15 residues. In DNA, the CDR3 is TGTGCCAGCAGTGAGGACAGGGGGGGAGGTTCACCCCTCCACTTT. This codes for CASSEDRGGGSPLHF.

This clonotype was detected only a few times. The V call is TRBV27, the J call TRBJ1-3; no clear D. The CDR3 runs to 15 residues. Trimming pared 2 bases from V and 1 base from J, leaving 9 bases between. The germline CDR1 and CDR2 sequences are MNHEY and SMNVEV (reference sequence). CDR3: CASSLRPGSGNTIYF. Written as DNA, the CDR3 is TGTGCCAGCAGTTTAAGGCCCGGGTCTGGAAACACCATATATTTT.

V gene TRBV20-1 combines with J gene TRBJ1-2; D perhaps matches TRBD1 (5 bases). This CDR3 has 15 residues. Per the germline V gene, CDR1 is DFQATT and CDR2 is SNEGSKA (reference sequence). V lost 0 bases and J 4 bases, leaving 15 bases between the germline ends. The CDR3 reads CSARDRGTPPYGYTF. The CDR3 coding sequence is TGCAGTGCTAGAGATCGGGGCACCCCCCCCTATGGCTACACCTTC.

V usage is TRBV19 and J usage is TRBJ1-2; D might be TRBD1 (6 bases). V shed 4 bases and J shed 4 bases, with 25 bases lying between them. The CDR3 totals 18 residues. In germline, CDR1 is LNHDA, CDR2 SQIVND (reference sequence). CDR3 protein: CASSTTRTGGARGYGYTF. The CDR3 DNA follows: TGTGCCAGTAGTACGACACGGACCGGGGGCGCGAGGGGCTATGGCTACACCTTC.

This clonotype was observed a few times. The gene calls are TRBV18 and TRBJ2-1, with D uncertain. This CDR3 is built from 15 residues. Germline loops: CDR1 KGHSH, CDR2 LQKENI. Trimming stripped 1 base from V and 4 bases from J, with 11 bases between. CDR3 sequence: CASSPLQDGYNEQFF. Written as DNA, the CDR3 is TGTGCCAGCTCACCACTTCAGGACGGATACAATGAGCAGTTCTTC.

Ten or more counts support this clonotype. The V gene is TRBV6-5, the J gene TRBJ1-5; D is undetermined. The CDR3 consists of 11 residues. Germline V lookup: CDR1 MNHEY, CDR2 SVGAGI. Trimming stripped 6 bases from V and 15 bases from J, with 15 bases between. CDR3 region: CASSEGRVWHF. The DNA of the CDR3 is TGTGCCAGCAGCGAAGGGCGGGTTTGGCATTTT.

The sample holds a few counts of this clonotype. The genes are TRBV7-6 and TRBJ2-3; the D gene could be TRBD1 or TRBD2 (5 bases each). Trimming took 2 bases from V and 6 from J, leaving 12 bases between them. This CDR3 comprises 14 residues. Per germline, CDR1 SGHVS and CDR2 FNYEAQ. CDR3 nucleotide sequence: TGTGCCAGCAGCTTAATGGGGACGTCCGATACGCAGTATTTT. Translated: CASSLMGTSDTQYF.